Included here is one T cell receptor beta chain sequence, with context. Its antigen is still unknown. TCRdb's copy holds only in-frame clones and misses some; the assay was immunoSEQ multiplex PCR. The profile shows around 66,000 clones, 88% of them singletons. This record belongs to a study of T cell responses to AZD1222 COVID-19 vaccine. Study outcomes and limitations: Repertoires were collected only later (after the peak T cell response had occurred). Two doses of AZD1222 preceded a rise in Spike-specific TCR breadth and depth. Recipients of AZD1222 seropositive at baseline numbered only five or six. Vaccine-associated CD4 TCRs ranged over spike, dominating at 160-218 and 743-854.

The specimen comprised peripheral blood, sampled 28 days after the second dose of the MenACWY control vaccine. The clonotype comes from an adult who received the MenACWY meningococcal vaccine as a control.

Written as DNA, the CDR3 is TGTGCCAGCAGTGGCCTCAATAGCAATCAGCCCCAGCATTTT. As protein: CASSGLNSNQPQHF. The J gene is TRBJ1-5, the V gene TRBV25-1; D unresolved. V dropped 4 bases and J dropped 0 bases, with 7 bases sitting between them. Germline V CDR1 and CDR2: MGHDK, SYGVNS. This CDR3 has 14 residues.